One and the same sample provided the 25 T cell receptor beta chains below, sequenced in a study of T-cell reconstitution after alpha-beta-depleted transplantation in children. Unique molecular identifiers were incorporated when the TCRbeta library was constructed. In TCRdb, the PCR reads were re-called with MiXCR into one record per CDR3 protein. The data show 600,000 or so distinct CDR3 sequences, about 23% seen once. The sample consisted of PBMCs, mostly from graft donor cells, taken 360 days after TCRalphabeta/CD19-depleted stem cell transplant. The receptors shown here come from a boy under two years old who had a stem cell transplant for acute myeloid leukemia, so the T cells may come from the graft donor.

The chain carries TRBV6-1 and TRBJ2-2; the match to TRBD1 covers 8 bases. This CDR3 has 15 residues. Trimming at V came to 5 bases and at J to 4 bases, leaving 6 bases not matched to a gene. The germline V gene encodes CDR1 MNHNS and CDR2 SASEGT. CDR3 residues: CASSTRTGFTGELFF. CDR3 DNA: TGTGCCAGCAGTACCCGGACAGGGTTCACCGGGGAGCTGTTTTTT.

This rearrangement joins TRBV20-1 to TRBJ1-6; 7 nucleotides agree with TRBD1. The CDR3 runs 15 residues. V trimming: 1 base; J trimming: 6 bases; junction bases outside the gene matches: 6. Germline V gene data show CDR1 as DFQATT and CDR2 as SNEGSKA (reference sequence). The CDR3 loop is CSARAPPGGNSPLHF. CDR3 coding DNA: TGCAGTGCTAGAGCCCCGCCAGGGGGTAATTCACCCCTCCACTTT.

The rearrangement joins TRBV6-1 to TRBJ1-3; maybe TRBD1 (5 bases). The CDR3 has 15 amino acids. V lost 5 bases and J 4 bases, leaving 15 bases between the germline ends. CDR1 is MNHNS and CDR2 is SASEGT in the germline V gene. CDR3 sequence: CASSPLGVYGNTIYF. The DNA for the CDR3 is TGTGCCAGCAGTCCCCTGGGGGTGTACGGAAACACCATATATTTT.

This sequence joins TRBV18 and TRBJ2-7, with 7 nucleotides matching TRBD1. The CDR3 consists of 16 residues. Germline assignment: CDR1 KGHSH and CDR2 LQKENI. The junction had 10 bases not matched to a gene; V was cut back by 3 bases and J by 2 bases. This CDR3 reads CASSPDDRVPTYEQYV. In DNA, the CDR3 is TGTGCCAGCTCACCTGACGACAGGGTCCCCACCTACGAGCAGTACGTC.

This clonotype was seen more than once but under ten times. The chain combines TRBV15 with TRBJ1-5; D remains ambiguous. The V end lost 0 bases, the J end lost 5 bases, and 11 bases lay between the germline ends. Germline V gene lookup returns CDR1 LNHNV and CDR2 YYDKDF (reference sequence). The CDR3 is 15 amino acids. The CDR3, as DNA: TGTGCCACCAGCAGAGATGAGGGTGTATATCAGCCCCAGCATTTT. Its protein is CATSRDEGVYQPQHF.

The sample holds many counts of this clonotype. The chain has TRBV29-1 and TRBJ1-2; 7 bases fit TRBD1. The CDR3 has 14 amino acids. V dropped 6 bases and J dropped 0; count of bases not matched to a gene: 7. Germline-derived CDR1 and CDR2 are SQVTM and ANQGSEA. The CDR3 DNA sequence: TGCAGCGTAGCTGACAGGGAAACTAACTATGGCTACACCTTC. Translating gives CSVADRETNYGYTF.

The chain couples TRBV12-3 or TRBV12-4 to TRBJ2-5; D is perhaps TRBD1 (5 bases). The CDR3 is 14 amino acids. Trimming shortened V by 4 bases and J by 4 bases, and 13 bases separated the two germline ends. As DNA, the CDR3 is TGTGCCAGCAGTTCCTCGACAGCAGGAGAGACCCAGTACTTC. Protein sequence: CASSSSTAGETQYF.

This clonotype was observed once. V usage is TRBV5-1 and J usage is TRBJ2-7; D may be TRBD1 (6 bases). V shed 1 base and J shed 0 bases, with 11 bases lying between them. Germline V gene sequence: CDR1 SGHRS, CDR2 YFSETQ. The CDR3 consists of 15 residues. This CDR3 reads CASSLLGGSSYEQYF. The CDR3 DNA reads as TGCGCCAGCAGCTTGCTAGGGGGTAGCTCCTACGAGCAGTACTTC.

This clonotype occurred many times. The chain is built from TRBV29-1 and TRBJ1-4; D might be TRBD1 (6 bases). The V and J ends lost 6 bases and 0 bases respectively, with 14 bases between them. The CDR3 contains 15 residues. Germline values: CDR1 SQVTM, CDR2 ANQGSEA. The CDR3 DNA is TGCAGCGTGAGGGGGAGAGAGCCAACTAATGAAAAACTGTTTTTT. Its translation: CSVRGREPTNEKLFF.

The chain links TRBV6-5 to TRBJ2-7, with 8 positions matching TRBD2. The CDR3 sequence is 14 residues long. Germline V CDR1 and CDR2: MNHEY, SVGAGI. The ends lost 4 bases at V and 2 bases at J; junction bases unmatched: 4. Here the CDR3 reads CASSSFSGTYEQYF. CDR3 DNA: TGTGCCAGCAGTTCCTTTAGCGGGACCTACGAGCAGTACTTC.

At least ten counts were recorded for this clonotype. The CDR3 bases are TGTGCCAGCAGCTTAACTGGCATACGTACGCGTGAAGAGACCCAGTACTTC. It yields the protein CASSLTGIRTREETQYF. This sequence joins TRBV11-2 and TRBJ2-5; no firm D call. In germline, CDR1 is SGHAT, CDR2 FQNNGV. V was cut by 2 bases and J by 3 bases, with 19 bases left in between. The CDR3 has 17 amino acids. The whole variable domain, remainder taken from reference TRBV11-2 and TRBJ2-5, is EAGVAQSPRYKIIEKRQSVAFWCNPISGHATLYWYQQILGQGPKLLIQFQNNGVVDDSQLPKDRFSAERLKGVDSTLKIQPAKLEDSAVYLCASSLTGIRTREETQYFGPGTRLLVL.

At least ten counts were recorded for this clonotype. This rearrangement joins TRBV11-3 to TRBJ1-6; the match to TRBD1 covers 7 bases. Germline-derived CDR1 and CDR2 are SGHNT and YENEEA. The CDR3 runs to 16 residues. Trimming removed 5 bases from V and 2 bases from J; junction bases left unmatched: 6. The CDR3 region is CASSIETGPYNSPLHF. CDR3 bases: TGTGCCAGCAGCATCGAGACAGGGCCCTATAATTCACCCCTCCACTTT.

This clonotype was found many times. The CDR3 nucleotides read TGTGCCACCAGCAGAGTTACCCCCGGGGAGCTGTTTTTT. Translation gives CATSRVTPGELFF. The genes are TRBV15 and TRBJ2-2; D remains unclear. With 1 base removed from V and 6 bases from J, the gap between germline ends came to 6 bases. Germline V gene data show CDR1 as LNHNV and CDR2 as YYDKDF (reference sequence). The length of the CDR3 is 13 residues.

The rearrangement joins TRBV7-9 to TRBJ1-4; D is unresolved. The CDR3 runs 17 residues. Trimming cost V 3 bases and J 0 bases, with 14 bases left between them. The V gene's germline CDR1 is SEHNR and CDR2 FQNEAQ (reference sequence). CDR3 protein: CASSFPAEQATNEKLFF. As DNA, the CDR3 is TGTGCCAGCAGCTTCCCTGCGGAGCAAGCAACTAATGAAAAACTGTTTTTT. The full variable domain, its missing parts supplied by reference TRBV7-9 and TRBJ1-4, is DTGVSQNPRHKITKRGQNVTFRCDPISEHNRLYWYRQTLGQGPEFLTYFQNEAQLEKSRLLSDRFSAERPKGSFSTLEIQRTEQGDSAMYLCASSFPAEQATNEKLFFGSGTQLSVL.

The chain uses TRBV7-6 and TRBJ1-1, with unresolved D. CDR1 SGHVS and CDR2 FNYEAQ come from the germline V gene. The V end lost 5 bases, the J end lost 6 bases, and 13 bases lay between the germline ends. The CDR3 has 13 amino acids. In DNA form, the CDR3 reads TGTGCCAGCAGCCCCCCAGGAGATCCTGAAGCTTTCTTT. Amino acid sequence: CASSPPGDPEAFF.

The V call is TRBV27, the J call TRBJ2-3; D uncertain. This CDR3 is built from 11 residues. V was clipped by 7 bases and J by 2 bases, with 4 bases between them. CDR1 and CDR2 (germline): MNHEY, SMNVEV (reference sequence). In DNA, the CDR3 is TGTGCCAGCATAGCCACAGATACGCAGTATTTT. Amino acids: CASIATDTQYF.

The chain couples TRBV15 to TRBJ2-7, with D tentatively TRBD1 (7 bases). V lost 1 base to trimming and J lost 2 bases, with 15 bases between them. This CDR3 spans 16 amino acids. Germline V gene lookup returns CDR1 LNHNV and CDR2 YYDKDF (reference sequence). The CDR3 DNA is TGTGCCACCAGCAGAGGGAGGGGGCCATTAGCCTACGAGCAGTACTTC. Its translation: CATSRGRGPLAYEQYF.

This clonotype has at least ten counts. The V call is TRBV4-1, the J call TRBJ2-6; possible D gene TRBD2, 6 bases. The CDR3 has 18 residues. The germline V and J ends were trimmed by 0 bases and 2 bases, with 14 bases remaining between them. Germline loops: CDR1 MGHRA, CDR2 YSYEKL. As DNA, the CDR3 is TGCGCCAGCAGCCAAGAGGGAGCAGGGAGGACTGGGGCCAACGTCCTGACTTTC. Translated, it gives CASSQEGAGRTGANVLTF.

The genes are TRBV5-1 and TRBJ2-7, with TRBD2 matching over 14 bases. The germline gives CDR1 SGHRS, CDR2 YFSETQ. Trimming removed 2 bases from V and 3 bases from J; junction bases left unmatched: 7. The CDR3 runs to 17 residues. The CDR3 loop is CASSLSGLAGEFYEQYF. CDR3 sequence (DNA): TGCGCCAGCAGCTTATCGGGACTAGCGGGGGAGTTCTACGAGCAGTACTTC.

This clonotype has at least ten counts. The chain joins TRBV12-3 or TRBV12-4 to TRBJ2-5; maybe TRBD2 (7 bases). The V end was cut by 3 bases, the J end by 5 bases, with 13 bases between. The CDR3 extends over 14 amino acids. CDR3 loop: CASSLGGGTETQYF. CDR3 nucleotides: TGTGCCAGCAGTTTGGGGGGGGGCACGGAGACCCAGTACTTC.

This clonotype was observed at least ten times. The rearrangement links TRBV29-1 to TRBJ2-1; 7 bases map to TRBD1. There are 14 residues in the CDR3. Trimming removed 4 bases from V and 1 base from J; junction bases left unmatched: 4. The V gene's germline CDR1 is SQVTM and CDR2 ANQGSEA. CDR3 loop: CSVAGTASYNEQFF. CDR3 DNA: TGCAGCGTTGCCGGGACAGCGTCCTACAATGAGCAGTTCTTC.

This sequence joins TRBV4-2 and TRBJ2-7; D remains unclear. CDR1 is LGHNA and CDR2 is YNFKEQ in the germline V gene. The CDR3 covers 15 residues. The CDR3, as DNA: TGTGCCATCAGCCCCCCGGGCCTCTGCTCCTACGAGCAGTACGTC. It is translated as CAISPPGLCSYEQYV.

This clonotype was detected ten times or more. The chain employs TRBV20-1 and TRBJ2-7; TRBD1 aligns across 9 bases. The V segment lost 6 bases and the J segment 9 bases; nucleotides outside the gene matches: 12. CDR3 length equals 13 residues. Germline V CDR1 and CDR2: DFQATT, SNEGSKA (reference sequence). CDR3 nucleotide sequence: TGCAGTGCAACTACAGGGGGCAACGGACCGCAGTACGTC. Amino acid sequence: CSATTGGNGPQYV.

V usage is TRBV6-5 and J usage is TRBJ2-3; 10 bases are shared with TRBD1. The V segment lost 2 bases and the J segment 3 bases; nucleotides outside the gene matches: 2. CDR1 is MNHEY and CDR2 is SVGAGI in the germline V gene. This CDR3 is 15 amino acids long. The CDR3 region has the DNA TGTGCCAGCAGTTACGAGGGACAGGGGACAGATACGCAGTATTTT. Translating gives CASSYEGQGTDTQYF.

This clonotype was recorded at least ten times. This chain connects TRBV10-3 to TRBJ1-5; no definite D call. Germline assignment: CDR1 ENHRY and CDR2 SYGVKD. The V end was cut by 3 bases, the J end by 4 bases, with 10 bases between. The CDR3 sequence is 14 residues long. CDR3 protein: CAISEQQINQPQHF. The CDR3 nucleotides read TGTGCCATCAGTGAACAACAAATAAATCAGCCCCAGCATTTT.